This entry describes one T cell receptor (beta chain). Its antigen is unidentified. The sampling schedule covered blood at baseline, cycle 4 day 1, and cycle 7 day 1. These data originate in a study of OX40 agonist ivuxolimab in advanced cancers. For the study at large: Antecedent anti-PD-1, anti-PD-L1 or anti-CTLA-4 therapy was permissible, with around 41% having received some.

The V end was cut by 9 bases, the J end by 8 bases, with 13 bases between. The CDR3 loop spans 11 amino acids. The germline V gene encodes CDR1 LNHDA and CDR2 SQIVND (reference sequence). Study findings and constraints: CD8+ T cells (on average) carried more expanded clones than CD4+ T cells.

The protocol was immunoSEQ multiplex PCR, while the TCRdb copy is restricted to in-frame clones and leaves out a portion. The sample shows 90,000 to 100,000 clones, nearly 90% of them seen only once. The source of this sequence is an adult with an advanced solid tumor such as melanoma, head and neck, liver or kidney cancer. The chain carries TRBV19 and TRBJ1-1; D not certain. The specimen was CD4+ or CD8+ T cells sorted from blood, collected in a trial of the OX40 agonist ivuxolimab. Here the CDR3 DNA reads TGTGCCAGCAAGAGCCGGGGAGAAGCTTTCTTT. Its protein product is CASKSRGEAFF.